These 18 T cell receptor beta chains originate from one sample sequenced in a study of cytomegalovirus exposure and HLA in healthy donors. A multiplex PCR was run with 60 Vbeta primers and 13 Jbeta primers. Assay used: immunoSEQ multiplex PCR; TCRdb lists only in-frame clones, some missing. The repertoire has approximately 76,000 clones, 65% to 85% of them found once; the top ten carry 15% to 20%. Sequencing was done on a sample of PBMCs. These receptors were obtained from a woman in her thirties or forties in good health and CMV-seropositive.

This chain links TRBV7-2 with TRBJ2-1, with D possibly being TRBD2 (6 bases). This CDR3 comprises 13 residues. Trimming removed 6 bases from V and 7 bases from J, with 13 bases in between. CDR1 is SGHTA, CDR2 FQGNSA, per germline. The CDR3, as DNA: TGTGCCAGCAGTAAACTAGCATTGAATGAGCAGTTCTTC. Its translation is CASSKLALNEQFF.

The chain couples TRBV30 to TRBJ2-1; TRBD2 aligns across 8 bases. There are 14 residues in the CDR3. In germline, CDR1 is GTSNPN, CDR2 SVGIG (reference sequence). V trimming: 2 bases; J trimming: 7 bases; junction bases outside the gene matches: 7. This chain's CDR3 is CAWSPGGGLNEQFF. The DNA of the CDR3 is TGTGCCTGGAGTCCGGGCGGGGGGCTGAATGAGCAGTTCTTC.

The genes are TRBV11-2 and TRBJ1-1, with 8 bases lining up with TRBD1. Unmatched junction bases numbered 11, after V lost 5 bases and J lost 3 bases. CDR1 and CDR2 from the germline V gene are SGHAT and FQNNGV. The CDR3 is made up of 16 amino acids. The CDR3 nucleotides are TGTGCCAGCAGCCCCCGCCCAGGGGGCCGGTACACTGAAGCTTTCTTT. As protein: CASSPRPGGRYTEAFF.

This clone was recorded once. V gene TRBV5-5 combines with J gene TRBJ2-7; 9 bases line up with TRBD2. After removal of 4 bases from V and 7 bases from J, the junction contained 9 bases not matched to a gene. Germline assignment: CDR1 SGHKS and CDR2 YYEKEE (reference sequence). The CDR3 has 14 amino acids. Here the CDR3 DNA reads TGTGCCAGCAGCGTCTCGCGGGAGGGGTTTGAGCAGTACTTC. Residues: CASSVSREGFEQYF.

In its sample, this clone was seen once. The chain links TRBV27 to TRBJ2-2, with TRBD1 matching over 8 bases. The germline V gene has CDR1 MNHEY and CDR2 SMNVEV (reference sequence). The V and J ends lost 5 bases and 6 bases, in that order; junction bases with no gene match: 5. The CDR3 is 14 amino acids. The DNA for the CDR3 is TGTGCCAGCAGTACCTGGACAGGGCCCGGGGAGCTGTTTTTT. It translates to CASSTWTGPGELFF.

CDR3 sequence: CASSPYWTPTNEKLFF. The CDR3 DNA reads TGTGCCAGCAGCCCCTATTGGACTCCGACTAATGAAAAACTGTTTTTT. This rearrangement joins TRBV5-6 to TRBJ1-4, with D unclear. V was cut by 4 bases and J by 2 bases, with 15 bases left in between. The CDR3 covers 16 residues. Germline CDR1 and CDR2: SGHDT and YYEEEE.

In DNA, the CDR3 is TGTGCCAGCAGCCCAGGGACAGAGAGCAATCAGCCCCAGCATTTT. The encoded protein is CASSPGTESNQPQHF. V and J are TRBV6-5 and TRBJ1-5; 7 bases align to TRBD1. The CDR3 extends over 15 amino acids. V gave up 6 bases and J gave up 1 base; unmatched junction bases: 6. CDR1 and CDR2 (germline): MNHEY, SVGAGI.

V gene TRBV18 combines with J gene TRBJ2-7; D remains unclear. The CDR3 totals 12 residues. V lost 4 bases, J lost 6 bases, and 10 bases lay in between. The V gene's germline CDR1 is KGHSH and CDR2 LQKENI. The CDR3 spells CASSLVLFEQYF. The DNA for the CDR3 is TGTGCCAGCTCACTTGTCCTGTTCGAGCAGTACTTC.

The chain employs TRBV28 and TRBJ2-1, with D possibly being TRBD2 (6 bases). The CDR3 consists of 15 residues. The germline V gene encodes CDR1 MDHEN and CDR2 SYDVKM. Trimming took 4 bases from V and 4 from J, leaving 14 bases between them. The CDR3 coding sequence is TGTGCCAGCAGTTCGGACTCGCGGGGTTACAATGAGCAGTTCTTC. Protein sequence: CASSSDSRGYNEQFF.

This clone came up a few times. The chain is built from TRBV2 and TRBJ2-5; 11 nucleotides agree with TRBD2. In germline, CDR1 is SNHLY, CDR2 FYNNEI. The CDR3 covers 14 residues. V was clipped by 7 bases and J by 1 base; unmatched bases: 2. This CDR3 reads CASTGLAVQETQYF. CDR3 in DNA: TGTGCCAGCACGGGACTAGCGGTCCAAGAGACCCAGTACTTC.

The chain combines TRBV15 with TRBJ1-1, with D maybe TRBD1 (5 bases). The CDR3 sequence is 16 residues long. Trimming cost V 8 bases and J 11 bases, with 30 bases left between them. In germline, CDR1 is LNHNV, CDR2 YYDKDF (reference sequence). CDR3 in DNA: TGTGCCACCGCCGAGCCCACAGGCGCTAAGAGCGCCGGGGCTTTCTTT. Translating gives CATAEPTGAKSAGAFF. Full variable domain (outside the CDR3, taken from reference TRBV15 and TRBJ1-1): DAMVIQNPRYQVTQFGKPVTLSCSQTLNHNVMYWYQQKSSQAPKLLFHYYDKDFNNEADTPDNFQSRRPNTSFCFLDIRSPGLGDTAMYLCATAEPTGAKSAGAFFGQGTRLTVV.

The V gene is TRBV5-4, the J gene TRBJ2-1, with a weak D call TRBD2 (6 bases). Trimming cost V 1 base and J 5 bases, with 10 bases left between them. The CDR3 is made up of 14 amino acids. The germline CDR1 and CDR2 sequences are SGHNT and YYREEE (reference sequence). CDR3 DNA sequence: TGTGCCAGCAGCTTGAGGCTAGCGCACAATGAGCAGTTCTTC. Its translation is CASSLRLAHNEQFF. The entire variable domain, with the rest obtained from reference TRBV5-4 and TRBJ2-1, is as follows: ETGVTQSPTHLIKTRGQQVTLRCSSQSGHNTVSWYQQALGQGPQFIFQYYREEENGRGNFPPRFSGLQFPNYSSELNVNALELDDSALYLCASSLRLAHNEQFFGPGTRLTVL.

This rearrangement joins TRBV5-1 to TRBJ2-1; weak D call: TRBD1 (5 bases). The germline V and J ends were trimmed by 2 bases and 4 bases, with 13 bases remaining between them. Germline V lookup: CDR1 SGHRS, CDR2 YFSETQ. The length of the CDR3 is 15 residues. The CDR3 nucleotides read TGCGCCAGCAGCTTCATACCAGGGATGTACAATGAGCAGTTCTTC. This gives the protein CASSFIPGMYNEQFF.

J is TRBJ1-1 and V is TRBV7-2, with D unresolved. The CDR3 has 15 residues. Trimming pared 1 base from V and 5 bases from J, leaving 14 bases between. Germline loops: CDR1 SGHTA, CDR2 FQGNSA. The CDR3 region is CASSLDRGRGTEAFF. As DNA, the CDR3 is TGTGCCAGCAGCTTAGATCGGGGTAGAGGGACTGAAGCTTTCTTT.

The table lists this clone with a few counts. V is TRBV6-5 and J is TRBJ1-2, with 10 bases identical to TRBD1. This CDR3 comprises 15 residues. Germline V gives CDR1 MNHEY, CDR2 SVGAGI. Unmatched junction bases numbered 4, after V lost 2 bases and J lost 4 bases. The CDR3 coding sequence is TGTGCCAGCAGTTACCAGACAGGGGGCCTCTATGGCTACACCTTC. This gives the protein CASSYQTGGLYGYTF.

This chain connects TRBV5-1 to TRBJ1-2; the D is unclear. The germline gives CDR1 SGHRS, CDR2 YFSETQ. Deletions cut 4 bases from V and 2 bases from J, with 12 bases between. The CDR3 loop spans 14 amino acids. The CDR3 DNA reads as TGCGCCAGCAGCCCATCGGCGGGGAACTATGGCTACACCTTC. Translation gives CASSPSAGNYGYTF.

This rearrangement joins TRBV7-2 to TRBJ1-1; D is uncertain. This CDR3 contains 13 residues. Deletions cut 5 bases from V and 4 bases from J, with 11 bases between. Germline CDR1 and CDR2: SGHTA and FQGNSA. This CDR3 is CASSPHLATEAFF. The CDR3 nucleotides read TGTGCCAGCAGCCCCCACCTGGCCACTGAAGCTTTCTTT.

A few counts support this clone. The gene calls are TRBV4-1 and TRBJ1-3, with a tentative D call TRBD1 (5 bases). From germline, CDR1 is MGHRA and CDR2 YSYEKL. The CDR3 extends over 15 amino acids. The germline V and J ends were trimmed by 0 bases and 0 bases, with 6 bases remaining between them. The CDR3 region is CASSQDDSSGNTIYF. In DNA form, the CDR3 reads TGCGCCAGCAGCCAAGATGACAGCTCTGGAAACACCATATATTTT.